A selection of T cell receptor beta chains follows, all from one sample in a study of cytomegalovirus exposure and HLA in healthy donors. Sequencing used immunoSEQ multiplex PCR; TCRdb keeps in-frame clones, though not all of them. The sample consists of about 110,000 clones, around 89% of them appearing once. Input material: PBMCs. Receptors originate from a woman under 30 in good health and CMV-seropositive. Each CDR3 is given with its conserved first and last residue. Each record gives: J gene, D gene, V gene, clone size, CDR3 protein, CDR3 DNA. The D gene is left open where the match is weak. Not every row has a clone size; where given, it reads once, few, many or a size class.

TRBJ2-5	TRBD1	TRBV7-7	once	CASSLQGAWTQYF	TGTGCCAGCAGCCTACAGGGGGCCTGGACCCAGTACTTC
TRBJ1-1	TRBD1	TRBV29-1	-	CSVEDRTGGNTEAFF	TGCAGCGTTGAAGATCGAACAGGGGGAAACACTGAAGCTTTCTTT
TRBJ2-1	-	TRBV6-5	-	CASRTPGQYNEQFF	TGTGCCAGCAGAACCCCCGGACAATACAATGAGCAGTTCTTC
TRBJ1-1	-	TRBV6-5	once	CASSGEVRSEAFF	TGTGCCAGCAGCGGTGAGGTCAGATCTGAAGCTTTCTTT
TRBJ2-2	TRBD1	TRBV4-1	once	CASSRSPGTGAGELFF	TGCGCCAGCAGCCGCAGTCCCGGGACAGGGGCCGGGGAGCTGTTTTTT
TRBJ1-1	TRBD1	TRBV5-1	-	CASSPNGQGTEAFF	TGCGCCAGCAGCCCCAACGGACAGGGGACTGAAGCTTTCTTT
TRBJ2-1	TRBD1	TRBV6-5	-	CASRRTGVHNEQFF	TGTGCCAGCAGACGGACAGGGGTTCACAATGAGCAGTTCTTC
TRBJ1-2	-	TRBV20-1	few	CSAIRGGGYTF	TGCAGTGCTATTCGGGGTGGGGGCTACACCTTC
TRBJ1-1	-	TRBV6-5	-	CASSYSRRVNTEAFF	TGTGCCAGCAGTTACTCTCGCAGGGTGAACACTGAAGCTTTCTTT
TRBJ1-3	-	TRBV7-8	-	CASSTTTGVGNTIYF	TGTGCCAGCAGCACGACGACAGGTGTTGGAAACACCATATATTTT
TRBJ2-4	TRBD1	TRBV7-2	-	CASSPGQGYAKNIQYF	TGTGCCAGCAGCCCGGGACAGGGTTACGCCAAAAACATTCAGTACTTC
TRBJ1-2	-	TRBV4-3	once	CASSQELKQGGYGYTF	TGCGCCAGCAGCCAAGAACTAAAACAGGGCGGCTATGGCTACACCTTC
TRBJ2-2	TRBD2	TRBV9	-	CASSETSGGANTGELFF	TGTGCCAGCAGCGAGACTAGCGGGGGGGCTAACACCGGGGAGCTGTTTTTT
TRBJ1-1	TRBD1	TRBV28	-	CASRGQGLNTEAFF	TGTGCCAGCCGGGGACAGGGACTGAACACTGAAGCTTTCTTT
TRBJ1-2	TRBD1	TRBV10-2	-	CASSHPLAGDRVNYGYTF	TGCGCCAGCAGTCATCCTTTGGCCGGGGACAGGGTGAACTATGGCTACACCTTC
TRBJ2-5	-	TRBV7-2	-	CASSFSSETQYF	TGTGCCAGCAGCTTTAGCAGCGAGACCCAGTACTTC
TRBJ2-2	TRBD2	TRBV28	-	CASSYGLAPGELFF	TGTGCCAGCAGCTATGGACTAGCGCCCGGGGAGCTGTTTTTT
TRBJ1-6	-	TRBV15	-	CATGTQGYSPLHF	TGTGCCACCGGTACGCAGGGATATTCACCCCTCCACTTT
TRBJ2-2	-	TRBV11-2	-	CASSLDLSVTGELFF	TGTGCCAGCAGCTTAGATCTGAGTGTGACCGGGGAGCTGTTTTTT
TRBJ1-3	-	TRBV11-3	once	CASSLGLVGNTIYF	TGTGCCAGCAGCTTAGGGCTAGTAGGCAACACCATATATTTT
TRBJ2-1	TRBD1	TRBV7-2	-	CASSLGTGGTSEQFF	TGTGCCAGCAGCCTCGGGACAGGGGGCACTTCGGAGCAGTTCTTC
TRBJ2-2	TRBD1	TRBV4-3	-	CASSQYRGWVGELFF	TGCGCCAGCAGCCAGTACAGGGGCTGGGTCGGGGAGCTGTTTTTT
TRBJ1-4	-	TRBV15	-	CATSRGQTTNEKLFF	TGTGCCACCAGCAGAGGGCAGACAACTAATGAAAAACTGTTTTTT
TRBJ1-5	-	TRBV10-1	-	CASSESVGGPSNQPQHF	TGCGCCAGCAGTGAGTCGGTAGGGGGACCTAGCAATCAGCCCCAGCATTTT